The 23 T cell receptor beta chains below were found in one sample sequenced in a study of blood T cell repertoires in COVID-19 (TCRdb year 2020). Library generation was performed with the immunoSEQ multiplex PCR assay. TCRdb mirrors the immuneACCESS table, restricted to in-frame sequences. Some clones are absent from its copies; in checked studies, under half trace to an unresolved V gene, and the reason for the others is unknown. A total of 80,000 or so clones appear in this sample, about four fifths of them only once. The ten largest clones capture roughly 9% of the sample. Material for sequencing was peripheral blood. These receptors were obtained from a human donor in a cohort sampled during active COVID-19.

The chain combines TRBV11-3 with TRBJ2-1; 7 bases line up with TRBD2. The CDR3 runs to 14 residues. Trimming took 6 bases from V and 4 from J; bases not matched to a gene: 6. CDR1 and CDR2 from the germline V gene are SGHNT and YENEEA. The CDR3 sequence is CASSSTRGYNEQFF. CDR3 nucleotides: TGTGCCAGCAGTTCTACGCGGGGGTACAATGAGCAGTTCTTC.

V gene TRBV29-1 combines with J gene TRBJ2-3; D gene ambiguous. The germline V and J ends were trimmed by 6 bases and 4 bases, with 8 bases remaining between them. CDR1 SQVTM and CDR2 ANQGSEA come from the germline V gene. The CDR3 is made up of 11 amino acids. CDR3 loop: CSVGAADTQYF. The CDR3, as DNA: TGCAGCGTCGGTGCTGCAGATACGCAGTATTTT.

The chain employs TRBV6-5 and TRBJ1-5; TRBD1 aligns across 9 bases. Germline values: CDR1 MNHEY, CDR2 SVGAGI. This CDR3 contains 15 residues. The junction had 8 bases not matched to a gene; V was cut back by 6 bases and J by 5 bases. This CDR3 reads CASSRDRVGDQPQHF. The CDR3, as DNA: TGTGCCAGCAGCCGGGACAGGGTAGGCGATCAGCCCCAGCATTTT.

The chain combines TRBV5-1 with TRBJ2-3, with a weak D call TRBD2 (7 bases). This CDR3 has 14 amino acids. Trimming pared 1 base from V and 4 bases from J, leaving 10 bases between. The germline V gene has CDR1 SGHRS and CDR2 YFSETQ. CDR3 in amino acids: CASSLLGGADTQYF. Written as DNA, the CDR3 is TGCGCCAGCAGCTTGTTAGGGGGGGCAGATACGCAGTATTTT.

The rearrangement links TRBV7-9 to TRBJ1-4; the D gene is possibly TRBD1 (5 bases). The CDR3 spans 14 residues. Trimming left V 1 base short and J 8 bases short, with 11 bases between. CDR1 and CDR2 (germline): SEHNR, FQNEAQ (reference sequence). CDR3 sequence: CASSLGGVWEKLFF. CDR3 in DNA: TGTGCCAGCAGCTTAGGGGGGGTTTGGGAAAAACTGTTTTTT.

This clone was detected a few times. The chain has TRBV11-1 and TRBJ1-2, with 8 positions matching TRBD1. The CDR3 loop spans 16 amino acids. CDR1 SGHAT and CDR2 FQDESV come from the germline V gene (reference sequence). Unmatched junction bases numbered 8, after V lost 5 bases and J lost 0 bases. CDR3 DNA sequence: TGTGCCAGCAGCCCCCCGGGACAGGCTTCTAACTATGGCTACACCTTC. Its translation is CASSPPGQASNYGYTF.

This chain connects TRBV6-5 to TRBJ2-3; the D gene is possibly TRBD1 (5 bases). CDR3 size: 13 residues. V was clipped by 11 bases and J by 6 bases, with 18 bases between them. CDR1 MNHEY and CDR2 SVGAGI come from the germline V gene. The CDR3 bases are TGTGCCTGCCGCGGAAGGGGTACGGATACGCAGTATTTT. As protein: CACRGRGTDTQYF.

The CDR3 protein is CASSQDLTPAYEQYF. The CDR3 DNA follows: TGCGCCAGCAGCCAAGATCTGACACCAGCCTACGAGCAGTACTTC. The V gene is TRBV4-1, the J gene TRBJ2-7, with D uncertain. Germline CDR1 MGHRA, CDR2 YSYEKL. The CDR3 covers 15 residues. V was shortened by 0 bases and J by 2 bases, with 11 bases between the two germline ends.

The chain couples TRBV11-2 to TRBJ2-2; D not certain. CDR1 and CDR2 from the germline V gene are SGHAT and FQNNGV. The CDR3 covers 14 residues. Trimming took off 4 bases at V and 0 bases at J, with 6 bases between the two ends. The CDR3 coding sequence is TGTGCCAGCAGCTCCCGGTCGAACACCGGGGAGCTGTTTTTT. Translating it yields CASSSRSNTGELFF.

The CDR3 DNA reads as TGTGCCAGCAGCCAAGGCCTAGCGGGATCTGGGGCTGGAGATACGCAGTATTTT. It specifies CASSQGLAGSGAGDTQYF. The V call is TRBV3-1 (or the pseudogene TRBV3-2), the J call TRBJ2-3; 9 bases fit TRBD2. The CDR3 length is 18 residues. CDR1 LGHDT and CDR2 YNNKEL come from the germline V gene (reference sequence). The trim removed 1 base at V and 5 bases at J, leaving 13 bases unmatched.

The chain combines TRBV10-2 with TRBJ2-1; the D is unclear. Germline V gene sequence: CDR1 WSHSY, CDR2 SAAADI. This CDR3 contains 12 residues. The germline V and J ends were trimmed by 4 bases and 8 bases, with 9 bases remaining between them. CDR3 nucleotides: TGCGCCAGCAGTGGGAGTGGCGATGAGCAGTTCTTC. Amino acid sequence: CASSGSGDEQFF.

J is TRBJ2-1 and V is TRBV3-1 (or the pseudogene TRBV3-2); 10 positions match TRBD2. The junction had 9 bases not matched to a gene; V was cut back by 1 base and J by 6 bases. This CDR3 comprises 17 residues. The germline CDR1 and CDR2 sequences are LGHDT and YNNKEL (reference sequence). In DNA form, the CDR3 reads TGTGCCAGCAGCCAAGGGCTAGCGGGGGCCCGAGCCAATGAGCAGTTCTTC. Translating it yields CASSQGLAGARANEQFF.

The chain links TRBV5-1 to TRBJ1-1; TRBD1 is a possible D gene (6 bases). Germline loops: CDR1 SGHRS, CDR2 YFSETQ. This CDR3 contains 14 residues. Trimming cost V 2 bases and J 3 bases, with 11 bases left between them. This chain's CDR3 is CASSLEAGDTEAFF. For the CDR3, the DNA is TGCGCCAGCAGCTTAGAAGCAGGGGACACTGAAGCTTTCTTT.

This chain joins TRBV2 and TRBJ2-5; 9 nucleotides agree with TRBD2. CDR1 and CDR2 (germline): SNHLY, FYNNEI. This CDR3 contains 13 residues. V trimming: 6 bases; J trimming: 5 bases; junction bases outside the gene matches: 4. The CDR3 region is CASRLTSGETQYF. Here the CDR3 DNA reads TGTGCCAGCAGACTTACTAGCGGGGAGACCCAGTACTTC.

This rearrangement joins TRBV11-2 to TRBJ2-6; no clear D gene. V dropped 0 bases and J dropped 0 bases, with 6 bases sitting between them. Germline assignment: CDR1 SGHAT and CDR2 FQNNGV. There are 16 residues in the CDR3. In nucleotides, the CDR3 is TGTGCCAGCAGCTTAGATAGAAGCTCTGGGGCCAACGTCCTGACTTTC. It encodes CASSLDRSSGANVLTF.

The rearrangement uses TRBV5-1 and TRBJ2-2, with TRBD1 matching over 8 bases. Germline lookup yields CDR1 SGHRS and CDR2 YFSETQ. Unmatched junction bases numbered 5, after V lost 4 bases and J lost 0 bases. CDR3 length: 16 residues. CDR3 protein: CASSPQGAANTGELFF. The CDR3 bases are TGCGCCAGCAGCCCCCAGGGGGCAGCGAACACCGGGGAGCTGTTTTTT.

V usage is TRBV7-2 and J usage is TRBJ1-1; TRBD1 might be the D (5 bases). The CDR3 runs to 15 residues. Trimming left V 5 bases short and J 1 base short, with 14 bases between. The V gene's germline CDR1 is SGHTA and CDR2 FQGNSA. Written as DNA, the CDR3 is TGTGCCAGCAGCCCGGGGGGGGTTTGGAACACTGAAGCTTTCTTT. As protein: CASSPGGVWNTEAFF.

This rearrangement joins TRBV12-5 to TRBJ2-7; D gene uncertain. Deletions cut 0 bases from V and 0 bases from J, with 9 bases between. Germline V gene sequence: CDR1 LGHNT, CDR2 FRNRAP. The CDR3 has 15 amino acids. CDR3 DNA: TGTGCTAGTGGTTTGGTATCCACACCCTCCTACGAGCAGTACTTC. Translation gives CASGLVSTPSYEQYF. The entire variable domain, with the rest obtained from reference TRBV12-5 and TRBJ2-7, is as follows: DARVTQTPRHKVTEMGQEVTMRCQPILGHNTVFWYRQTMMQGLELLAYFRNRAPLDDSGMPKDRFSAEMPDATLATLKIQPSEPRDSAVYFCASGLVSTPSYEQYFGPGTRLTVT.

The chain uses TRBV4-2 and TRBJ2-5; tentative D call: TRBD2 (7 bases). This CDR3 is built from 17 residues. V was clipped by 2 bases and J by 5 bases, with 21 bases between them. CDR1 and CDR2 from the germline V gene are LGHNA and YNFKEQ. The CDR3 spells CASSQTRGRGAEETQYF. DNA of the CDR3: TGTGCCAGCAGCCAAACCCGGGGACGGGGGGCTGAGGAGACCCAGTACTTC.

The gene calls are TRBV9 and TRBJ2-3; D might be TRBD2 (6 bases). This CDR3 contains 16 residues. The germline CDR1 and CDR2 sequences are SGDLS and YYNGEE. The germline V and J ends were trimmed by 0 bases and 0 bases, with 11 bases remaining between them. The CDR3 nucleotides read TGTGCCAGCAGCGTAGGAGGTAGCGGAAGCACAGATACGCAGTATTTT. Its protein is CASSVGGSGSTDTQYF. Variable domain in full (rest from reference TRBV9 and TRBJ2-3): DSGVTQTPKHLITATGQRVTLRCSPRSGDLSVYWYQQSLDQGLQFLIQYYNGEERAKGNILERFSAQQFPDLHSELNLSSLELGDSALYFCASSVGGSGSTDTQYFGPGTRLTVL.

CDR3 nucleotides: TGTGCCAGCAACAGAGAGAACACCGGGGAGCTGTTTTTT. It specifies CASNRENTGELFF. The V gene is TRBV6-5, the J gene TRBJ2-2; D not certain. CDR3 length: 13 amino acids. Trimming stripped 7 bases from V and 1 base from J, with 7 bases between. The V gene's germline CDR1 is MNHEY and CDR2 SVGAGI.

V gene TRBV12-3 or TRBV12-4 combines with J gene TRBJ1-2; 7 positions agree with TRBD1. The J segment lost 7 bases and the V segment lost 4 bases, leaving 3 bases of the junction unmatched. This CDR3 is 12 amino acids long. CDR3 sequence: CASSSTGLGYTF. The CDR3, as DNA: TGTGCCAGCAGTTCGACAGGGCTTGGCTACACCTTC.

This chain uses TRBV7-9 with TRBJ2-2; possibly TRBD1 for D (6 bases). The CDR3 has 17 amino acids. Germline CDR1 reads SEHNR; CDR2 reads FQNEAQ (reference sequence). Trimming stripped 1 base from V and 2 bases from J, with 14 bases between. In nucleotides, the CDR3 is TGTGCCAGCAGCTTAGTTGGAACAGGGCCCAACACCGGGGAGCTGTTTTTT. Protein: CASSLVGTGPNTGELFF.